Reported below is one T cell receptor (beta chain). No antigen is known for it. Trimming left V 1 base short and J 0 bases short, with 19 bases between. CDR1 is SGHNT and CDR2 is YENEEA in the germline V gene. The CDR3 runs to 19 residues. The data derive from a study of cytomegalovirus exposure and HLA in healthy donors. Regarding the study as a whole: V- and J-gene trimming of TCR beta was linked (in a later analysis) to a missense DCLRE1C variant. Many donors carried some public TCRs, although rarity characterized most TCR sequences.

PCR employed 60 Vbeta and 13 Jbeta primers. Clones were sequenced by immunoSEQ multiplex PCR, and TCRdb holds only the in-frame ones, with some missing. The sample contains about 160,000 clones, 79% of which appear only once. V is TRBV11-3 and J is TRBJ1-5; D is unresolved. This TCR derives from a man aged 35 to 55 in good health and CMV-seronegative. The sequenced material came from PBMCs. This chain's CDR3 is CASSLGAIVAVDSNQPQHF. The CDR3 region has the DNA TGTGCCAGCAGCTTAGGCGCTATTGTAGCAGTAGATAGCAATCAGCCCCAGCATTTT.